This TCR beta chain was captured by sequencing in a study of T cell repertoires in cytomegalovirus infection. Study details: As its CMV epitopes, the study selected recently identified HLA-C-restricted and well-studied HLA-B-restricted targets. Indicated by public TCR beta signatures were CMV infection and matching HLA type. Study-wide findings and caveats: Cumulated frequencies of public TCR beta families served to identify carriers of CMV plus the relevant HLA. The response measured ex vivo was dominated by TCR beta clonotypes (HLA-C-restricted and CMV-specific).

Per germline, CDR1 MNHEY and CDR2 SMNVEV (reference sequence). The V end lost 3 bases, the J end lost 3 bases, and 9 bases lay between the germline ends. The CDR3 runs 14 residues. Of note for this clonotype: Its target is unknown.

TCRdb reprocessed the reads with MiXCR, giving one entry per CDR3 protein. The sample has around 25,000 distinct CDR3 sequences; roughly 20% are singletons. The chain combines TRBV27 with TRBJ1-5; D gene unclear. This TCR came from a human donor in good health (CMV status not recorded). Some clones in this sample may be carry-over from other donors' samples. The source material was CD8+ T cells from cultured PBMCs, sampled from culture after CMV antigen stimulation. This CDR3 reads CASSFSGYNQPQHF. The CDR3 DNA sequence: TGTGCCAGCAGTTTTTCTGGGTACAATCAGCCCCAGCATTTT.